The T cell receptor beta chain described here comes from a study of tumor-infiltrating lymphocytes in oesophageal squamous cell carcinoma. This CDR3 region has 14 residues. Germline CDR1 reads SGHRS; CDR2 reads YFSETQ. Trimming stripped 4 bases from V and 5 bases from J, with 14 bases between. TCRdb re-called the PCR reads with MiXCR, one entry per CDR3 protein. The sample has about 22,000 distinct CDR3 sequences, over 30% seen once. The receptor comes from a female donor with esophageal squamous cell carcinoma. This chain links TRBV5-1 with TRBJ2-3, with a possible D match to TRBD2 (6 bases). The sample taken for sequencing was esophageal tumor tissue. The CDR3 loop reads CASSLRDFLDTQYF. The CDR3 bases are TGCGCCAGCAGCCTCCGGGACTTCCTAGATACGCAGTATTTT.